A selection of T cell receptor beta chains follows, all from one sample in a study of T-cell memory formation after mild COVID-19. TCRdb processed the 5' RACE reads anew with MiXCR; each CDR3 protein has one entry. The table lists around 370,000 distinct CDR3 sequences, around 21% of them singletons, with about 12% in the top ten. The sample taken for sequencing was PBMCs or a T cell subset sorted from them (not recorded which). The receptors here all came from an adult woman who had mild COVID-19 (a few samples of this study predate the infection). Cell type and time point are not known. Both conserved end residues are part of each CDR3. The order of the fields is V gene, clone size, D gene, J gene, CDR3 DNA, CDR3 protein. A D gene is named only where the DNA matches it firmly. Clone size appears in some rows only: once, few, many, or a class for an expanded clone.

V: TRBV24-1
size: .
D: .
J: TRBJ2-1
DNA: TGTGCCACCAGTGGAACTGGCCCCTCCTACAATGAGCAGTTCTTC
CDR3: CATSGTGPSYNEQFF

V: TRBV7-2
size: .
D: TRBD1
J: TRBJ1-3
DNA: TGTGCCAGCAGCACAGGGGGCTCTTTCTCCGGAAACACCATATATTTT
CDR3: CASSTGGSFSGNTIYF

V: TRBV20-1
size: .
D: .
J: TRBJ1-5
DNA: TGCAGTGCTAGAGTAGCGGGGGCACCGAATCAGCCCCAGCATTTT
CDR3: CSARVAGAPNQPQHF

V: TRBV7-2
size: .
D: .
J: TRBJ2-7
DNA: TGTGCCAGCGCGTTTGGGCCCCCTTACGACTCCTACGAGCAGTACTTC
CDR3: CASAFGPPYDSYEQYF

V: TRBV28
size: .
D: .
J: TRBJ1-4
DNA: TGTGCCAGCAGCGTGAGGACAGTTGCCCCGCGTGAAAAACTGTTTTTT
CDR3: CASSVRTVAPREKLFF

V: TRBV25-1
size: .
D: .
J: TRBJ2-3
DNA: TGTGCCAGCAGTGAAGAAGGGTTTCAGGGTAAGGGGTATTTT
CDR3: CASSEEGFQGKGYF

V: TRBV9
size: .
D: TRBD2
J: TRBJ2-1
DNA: TGTGCCAGCAGCTTGGGACTACTGCACAATGAGCAGTTCTTC
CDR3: CASSLGLLHNEQFF

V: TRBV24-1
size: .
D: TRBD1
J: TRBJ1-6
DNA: TGTGCCACCAGTGATTCCGGACAGGGGAATTCACCCCTCCACTTT
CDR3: CATSDSGQGNSPLHF

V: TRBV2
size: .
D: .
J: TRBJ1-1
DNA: TGTGCCAGCAGTTGGAGGGCCAAGAACACTGAAGCTTTCTTT
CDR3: CASSWRAKNTEAFF

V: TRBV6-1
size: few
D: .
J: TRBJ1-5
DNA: TGTGCCAGCAGAGGGACCGTAAGCAATCAGCCCCAGCATTTT
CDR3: CASRGTVSNQPQHF

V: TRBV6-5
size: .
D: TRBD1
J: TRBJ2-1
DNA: TGTGCCAGCAGTGCAGATCGACAGGGTTGGCATGAGCAGTTCTTC
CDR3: CASSADRQGWHEQFF

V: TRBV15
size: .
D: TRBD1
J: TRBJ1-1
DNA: TGTGCCACCAGCCCCCGGACAGGGAGATTGGCTGAAGCTTTCTTT
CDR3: CATSPRTGRLAEAFF

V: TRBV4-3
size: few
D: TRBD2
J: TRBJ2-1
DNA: TGCGCCAGCAGCCAAGATACGGGAACTAGCGGGAGTCTTGAGCAGTTCTTC
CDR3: CASSQDTGTSGSLEQFF

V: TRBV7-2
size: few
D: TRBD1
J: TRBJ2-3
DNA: TGTGCCAGCCAAACCGGGCGGCAGGGGGCAGATACGCAGTATTTT
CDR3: CASQTGRQGADTQYF

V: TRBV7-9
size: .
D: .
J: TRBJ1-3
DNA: TGTGCCAGCAGCCTGGACAGCTCTGGAAACACCATATATTTT
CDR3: CASSLDSSGNTIYF

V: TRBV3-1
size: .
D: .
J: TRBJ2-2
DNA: TGTGCCAGCAGCCAAGCCCCTAGCATCGCCGGGGAGCTGTTTTTT
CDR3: CASSQAPSIAGELFF

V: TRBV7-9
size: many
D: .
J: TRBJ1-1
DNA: TGTGCCAGCAGCCCTCGAGGCCAGGGCACTGAAGCTTTCTTT
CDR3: CASSPRGQGTEAFF

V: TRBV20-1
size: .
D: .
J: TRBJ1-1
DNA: TGCAGTGCTAGTCTTCCGGGACCCAAAACGGCAGCTTTCTTT
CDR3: CSASLPGPKTAAFF

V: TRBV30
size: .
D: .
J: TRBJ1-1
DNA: TGTGCCTGGAGGACAGGCCCGAACACTGAAGCTTTCTTT
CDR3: CAWRTGPNTEAFF

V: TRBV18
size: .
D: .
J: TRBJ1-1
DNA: TGTGCCAGCCATGAGATCGGGGGACTTTACACTGAAGCTTTCTTT
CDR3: CASHEIGGLYTEAFF

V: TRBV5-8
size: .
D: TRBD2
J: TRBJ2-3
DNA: TGTGCCAGCAGCTTTTCGGGCAAAGGCGGGGGGGCCCTCCGGACAGATACGCAGTATTTT
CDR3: CASSFSGKGGGALRTDTQYF

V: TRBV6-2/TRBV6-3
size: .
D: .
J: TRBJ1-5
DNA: TGTGCCAGCAGTTTCACGGCTGGTCAGCCCCAGCATTTT
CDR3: CASSFTAGQPQHF

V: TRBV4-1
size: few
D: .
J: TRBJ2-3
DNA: TGCGCCAGCAGCCAAGATCCCAGCCTACTCCGCACAGATACGCAGTATTTT
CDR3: CASSQDPSLLRTDTQYF

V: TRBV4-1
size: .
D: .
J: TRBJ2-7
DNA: TGCGCCAGCAGCACCTCCAGGACAGCACTCTACGAGCAGTACTTC
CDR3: CASSTSRTALYEQYF

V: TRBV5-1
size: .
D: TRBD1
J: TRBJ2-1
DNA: TGCGCCAGCAGTTCCCCGCGGACAGGGATAGGTTTGGGTGAGCAGTTCTTC
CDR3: CASSSPRTGIGLGEQFF

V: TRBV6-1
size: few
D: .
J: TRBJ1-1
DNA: TGTGCCAGCAGTGAAATCGAGGGGAGGACTGAAGCTTTCTTT
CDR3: CASSEIEGRTEAFF

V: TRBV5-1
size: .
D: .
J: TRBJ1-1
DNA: TGCGCCAGCAGCTTTGGGTCCAGTGTTAACACTGAAGCTTTCTTT
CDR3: CASSFGSSVNTEAFF

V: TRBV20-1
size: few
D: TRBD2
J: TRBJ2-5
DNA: TGCAGTGCTAGAGACTGGTCTCCCCGGACTAGCGGGGAACACCTCACGCGAGAGACCCAGTACTTC
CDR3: CSARDWSPRTSGEHLTRETQYF

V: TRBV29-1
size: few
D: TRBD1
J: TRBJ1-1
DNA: TGCAGCGTTGAAGAGTGGGACAGTTCCTTCGGAGCTTTCTTT
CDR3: CSVEEWDSSFGAFF

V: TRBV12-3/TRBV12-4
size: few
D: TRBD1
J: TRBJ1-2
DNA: TGTGCCAGCGGGACAGGCGGGAGCTACACCTTC
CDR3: CASGTGGSYTF